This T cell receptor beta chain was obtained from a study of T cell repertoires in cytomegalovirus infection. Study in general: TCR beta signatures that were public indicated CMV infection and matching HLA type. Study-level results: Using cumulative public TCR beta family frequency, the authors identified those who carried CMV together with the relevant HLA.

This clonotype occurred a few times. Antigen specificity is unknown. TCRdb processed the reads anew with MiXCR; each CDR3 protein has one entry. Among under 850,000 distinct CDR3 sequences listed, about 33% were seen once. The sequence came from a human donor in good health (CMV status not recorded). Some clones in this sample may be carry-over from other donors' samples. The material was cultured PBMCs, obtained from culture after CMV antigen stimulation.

In DNA form, the CDR3 reads TGCGCCAGCAGCCGTCTGCAGGGGAGCTCCTACAATGAGCAGTTCTTC. Translation: CASSRLQGSSYNEQFF. This chain connects TRBV4-1 to TRBJ2-1, with D maybe TRBD1 (6 bases). Per germline, CDR1 MGHRA and CDR2 YSYEKL. The V and J ends lost 4 bases and 0 bases respectively, with 13 bases between them. This CDR3 has 16 amino acids.